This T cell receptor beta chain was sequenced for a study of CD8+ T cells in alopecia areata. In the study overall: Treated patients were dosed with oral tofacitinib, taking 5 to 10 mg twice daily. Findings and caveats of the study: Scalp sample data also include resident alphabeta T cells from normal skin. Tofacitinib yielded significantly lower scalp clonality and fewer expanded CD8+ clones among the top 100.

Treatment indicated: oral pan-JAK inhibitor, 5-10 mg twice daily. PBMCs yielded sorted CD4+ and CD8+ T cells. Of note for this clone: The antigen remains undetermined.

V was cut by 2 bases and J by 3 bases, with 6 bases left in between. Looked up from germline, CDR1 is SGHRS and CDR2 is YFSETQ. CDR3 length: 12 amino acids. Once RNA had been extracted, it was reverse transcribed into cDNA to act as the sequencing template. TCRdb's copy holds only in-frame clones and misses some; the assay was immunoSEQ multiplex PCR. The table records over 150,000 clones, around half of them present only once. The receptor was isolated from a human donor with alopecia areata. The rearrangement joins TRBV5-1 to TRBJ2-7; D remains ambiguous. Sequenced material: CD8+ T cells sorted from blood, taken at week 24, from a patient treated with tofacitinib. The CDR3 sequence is CASSFSGYEQYF. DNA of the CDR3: TGCGCCAGCAGCTTTTCAGGCTACGAGCAGTACTTC.